This TCR beta chain was identified during a study of blood T cell repertoires in COVID-19. Study as a whole: Some COVID-19 samples were acute and others convalescent; all came from the United States, Italy and Spain.

Using immunoSEQ multiplex PCR, the repertoire was profiled, and TCRdb retains in-frame clones only, with some absent. This sample has more than 70,000 clones; about 85% occur once, and the top ten carry about a quarter. The receptor comes from a human donor in a cohort sampled during active COVID-19. Sequenced: peripheral blood.

The CDR3 DNA is TGTGCCAGCAGCTCCTTACAGGGGGCGGCAGGCTACACCTTC. This encodes CASSSLQGAAGYTF. The rearrangement joins TRBV7-2 to TRBJ1-2, with 9 bases that match TRBD1. The germline gives CDR1 SGHTA, CDR2 FQGNSA. With V trimmed by 4 bases and J by 8 bases, 8 bases remained unmatched. The CDR3 totals 14 residues.